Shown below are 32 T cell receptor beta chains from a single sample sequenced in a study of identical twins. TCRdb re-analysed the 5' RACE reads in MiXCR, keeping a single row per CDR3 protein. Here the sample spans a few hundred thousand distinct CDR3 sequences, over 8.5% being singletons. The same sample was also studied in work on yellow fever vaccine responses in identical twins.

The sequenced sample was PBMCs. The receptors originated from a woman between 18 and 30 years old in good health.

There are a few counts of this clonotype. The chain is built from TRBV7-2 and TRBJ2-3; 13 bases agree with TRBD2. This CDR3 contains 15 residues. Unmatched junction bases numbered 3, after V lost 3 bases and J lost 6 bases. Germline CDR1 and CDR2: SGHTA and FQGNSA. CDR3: CASSFGLAGVDTQYF. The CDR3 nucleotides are TGTGCCAGCAGCTTCGGACTAGCGGGAGTCGATACGCAGTATTTT.

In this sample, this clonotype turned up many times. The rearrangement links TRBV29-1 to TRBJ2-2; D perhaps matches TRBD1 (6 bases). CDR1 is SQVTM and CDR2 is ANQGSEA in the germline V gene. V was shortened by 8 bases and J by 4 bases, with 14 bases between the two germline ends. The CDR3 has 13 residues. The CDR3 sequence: CSSQVRGTGELFF. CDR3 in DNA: TGCAGCTCCCAAGTCAGGGGCACCGGGGAGCTGTTTTTT.

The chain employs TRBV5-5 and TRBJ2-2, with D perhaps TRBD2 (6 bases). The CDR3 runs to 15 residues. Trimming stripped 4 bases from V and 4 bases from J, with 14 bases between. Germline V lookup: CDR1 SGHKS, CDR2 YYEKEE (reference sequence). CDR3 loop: CASSPGSLCTGELFF. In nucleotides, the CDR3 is TGTGCCAGCAGCCCCGGGAGCCTTTGCACCGGGGAGCTGTTTTTT.

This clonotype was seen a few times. CDR3 in amino acids: CATSRDGGEAQIYEQYF. In nucleotides, the CDR3 is TGTGCCACCAGCAGAGATGGTGGGGAAGCGCAGATCTACGAGCAGTACTTC. The chain has TRBV15 and TRBJ2-7; D ambiguous. Germline V CDR1 and CDR2: LNHNV, YYDKDF (reference sequence). The CDR3 is 17 residues long. The germline V and J ends were trimmed by 0 bases and 3 bases, with 18 bases remaining between them.

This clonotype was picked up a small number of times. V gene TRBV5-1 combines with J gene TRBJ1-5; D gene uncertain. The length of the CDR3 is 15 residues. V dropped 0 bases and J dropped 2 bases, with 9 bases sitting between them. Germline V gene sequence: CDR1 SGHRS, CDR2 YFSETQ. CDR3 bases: TGCGCCAGCAGCTTGGACGGTGGACGCAATCAGCCCCAGCATTTT. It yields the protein CASSLDGGRNQPQHF. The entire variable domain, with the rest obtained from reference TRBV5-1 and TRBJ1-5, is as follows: KAGVTQTPRYLIKTRGQQVTLSCSPISGHRSVSWYQQTPGQGLQFLFEYFSETQRNKGNFPGRFSGRQFSNSRSEMNVSTLELGDSALYLCASSLDGGRNQPQHFGDGTRLSIL.

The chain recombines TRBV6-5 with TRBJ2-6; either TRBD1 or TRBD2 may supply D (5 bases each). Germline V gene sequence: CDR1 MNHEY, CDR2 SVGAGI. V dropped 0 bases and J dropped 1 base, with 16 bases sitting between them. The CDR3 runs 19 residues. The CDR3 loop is CASSYSRPGPLSGANVLTF. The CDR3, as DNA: TGTGCCAGCAGTTACTCGAGGCCGGGACCCCTATCTGGGGCCAACGTCCTGACTTTC.

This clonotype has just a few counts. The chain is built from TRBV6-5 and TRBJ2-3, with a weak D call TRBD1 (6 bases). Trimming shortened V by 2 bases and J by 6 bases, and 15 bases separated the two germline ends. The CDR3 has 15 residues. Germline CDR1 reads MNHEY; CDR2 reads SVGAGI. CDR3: CASSYGQSRRDTQYF. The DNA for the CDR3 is TGTGCCAGCAGTTACGGACAGTCCAGGAGGGATACGCAGTATTTT.

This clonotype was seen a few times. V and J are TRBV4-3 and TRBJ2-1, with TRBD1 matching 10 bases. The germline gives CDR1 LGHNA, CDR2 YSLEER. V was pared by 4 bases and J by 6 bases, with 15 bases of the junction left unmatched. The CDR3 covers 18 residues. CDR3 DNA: TGCGCCAGCAGCCTTCTACCCAAGGGACAGGGGAGGGCCAATGAGCAGTTCTTC. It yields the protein CASSLLPKGQGRANEQFF.

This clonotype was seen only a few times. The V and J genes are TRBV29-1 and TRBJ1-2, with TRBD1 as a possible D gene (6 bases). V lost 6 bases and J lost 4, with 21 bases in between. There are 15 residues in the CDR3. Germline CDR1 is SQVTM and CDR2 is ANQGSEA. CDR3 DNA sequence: TGCAGCGTCAGAGGACAGCAAAATAGTGGCTATGGCTACACCTTC. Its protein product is CSVRGQQNSGYGYTF. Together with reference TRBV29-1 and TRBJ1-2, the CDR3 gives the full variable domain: SAVISQKPSRDICQRGTSLTIQCQVDSQVTMMFWYRQQPGQSLTLIATANQGSEATYESGFVIDKFPISRPNLTFSTLTVSNMSPEDSSIYLCSVRGQQNSGYGYTFGSGTRLTVV.

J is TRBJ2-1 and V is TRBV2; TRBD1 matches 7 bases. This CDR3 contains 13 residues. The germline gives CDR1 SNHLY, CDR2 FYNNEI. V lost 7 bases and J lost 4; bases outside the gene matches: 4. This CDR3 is CASTSQGYNEQFF. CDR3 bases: TGTGCCAGCACCTCACAGGGGTACAATGAGCAGTTCTTC.

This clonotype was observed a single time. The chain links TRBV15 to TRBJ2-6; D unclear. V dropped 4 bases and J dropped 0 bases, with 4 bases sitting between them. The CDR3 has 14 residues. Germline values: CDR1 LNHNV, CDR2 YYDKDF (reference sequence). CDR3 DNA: TGTGCCACCAGCAAACGCTCTGGGGCCAACGTCCTGACTTTC. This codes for CATSKRSGANVLTF.

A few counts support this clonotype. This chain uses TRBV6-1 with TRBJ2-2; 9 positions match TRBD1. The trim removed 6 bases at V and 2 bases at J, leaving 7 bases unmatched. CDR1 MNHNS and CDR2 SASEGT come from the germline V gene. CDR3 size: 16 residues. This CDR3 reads CASSKITGGNTGELFF. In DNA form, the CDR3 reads TGTGCCAGCAGCAAAATTACAGGGGGCAACACCGGGGAGCTGTTTTTT.

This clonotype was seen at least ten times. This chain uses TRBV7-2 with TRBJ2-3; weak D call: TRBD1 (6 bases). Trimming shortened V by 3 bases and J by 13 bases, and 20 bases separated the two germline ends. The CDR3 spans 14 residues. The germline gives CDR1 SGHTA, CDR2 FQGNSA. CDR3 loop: CASSFIPRDKKKYF. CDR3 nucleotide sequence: TGTGCCAGCAGCTTTATACCTCGGGACAAGAAGAAGTATTTT.

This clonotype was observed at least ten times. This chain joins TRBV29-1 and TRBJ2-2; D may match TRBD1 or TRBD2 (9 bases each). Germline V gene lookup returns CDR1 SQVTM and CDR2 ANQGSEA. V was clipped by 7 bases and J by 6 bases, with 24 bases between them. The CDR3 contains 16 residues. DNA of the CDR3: TGCAGCGGGGGACAGGGAGATAGCGGGAGTGCCGGGGAGCTGTTTTTT. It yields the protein CSGGQGDSGSAGELFF.

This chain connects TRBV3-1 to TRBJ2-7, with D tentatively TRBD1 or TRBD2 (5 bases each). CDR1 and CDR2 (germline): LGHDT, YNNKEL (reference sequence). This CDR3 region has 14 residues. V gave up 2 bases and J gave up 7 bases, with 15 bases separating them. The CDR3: CASSQRGRDGEQYF. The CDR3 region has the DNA TGTGCCAGCAGCCAACGCGGACGGGACGGGGAGCAGTACTTC.

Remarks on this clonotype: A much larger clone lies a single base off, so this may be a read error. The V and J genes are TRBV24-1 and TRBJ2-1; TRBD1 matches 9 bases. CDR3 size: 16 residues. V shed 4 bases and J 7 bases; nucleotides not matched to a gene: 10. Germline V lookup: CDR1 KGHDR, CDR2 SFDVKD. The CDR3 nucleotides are TGTGCCACCAGTGAACCTGGACAGGGGCGGGTGAATGAGCAGTTCTTC. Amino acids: CATSEPGQGRVNEQFF.

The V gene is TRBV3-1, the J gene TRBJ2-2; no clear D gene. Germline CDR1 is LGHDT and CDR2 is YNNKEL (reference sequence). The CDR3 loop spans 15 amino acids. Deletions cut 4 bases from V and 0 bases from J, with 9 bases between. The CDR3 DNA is TGTGCCAGCAGCCCGCTATCCGCGAACACCGGGGAGCTGTTTTTT. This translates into CASSPLSANTGELFF.

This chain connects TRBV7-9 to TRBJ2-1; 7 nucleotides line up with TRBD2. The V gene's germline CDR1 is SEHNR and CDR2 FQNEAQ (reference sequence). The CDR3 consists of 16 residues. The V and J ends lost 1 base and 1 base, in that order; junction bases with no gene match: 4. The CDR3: CASSLVTGGSYNEQFF. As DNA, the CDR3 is TGTGCCAGCAGCTTAGTTACGGGAGGATCCTACAATGAGCAGTTCTTC.

CDR3 DNA sequence: TGTGCCAGCAGTCCCCGGGACAGGACCGGCAATGAGCAGTTCTTC. Its translation is CASSPRDRTGNEQFF. The J gene is TRBJ2-1, the V gene TRBV6-1, with 8 positions matching TRBD1. The CDR3 consists of 15 residues. Trimming cost V 5 bases and J 6 bases; bases outside gene matches: 9. Germline lookup yields CDR1 MNHNS and CDR2 SASEGT.

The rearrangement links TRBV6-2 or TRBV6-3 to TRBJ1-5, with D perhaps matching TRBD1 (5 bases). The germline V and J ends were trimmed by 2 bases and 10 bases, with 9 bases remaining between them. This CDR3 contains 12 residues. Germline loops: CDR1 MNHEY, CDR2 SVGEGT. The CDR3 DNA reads TGTGCCAGCAGTTACGGGGGTACACCCCAGCATTTT. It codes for CASSYGGTPQHF.

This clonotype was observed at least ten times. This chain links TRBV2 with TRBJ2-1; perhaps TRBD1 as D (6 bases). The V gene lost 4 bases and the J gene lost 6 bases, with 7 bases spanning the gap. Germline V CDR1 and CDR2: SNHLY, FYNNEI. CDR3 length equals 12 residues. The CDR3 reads CASSGTVNEQFF. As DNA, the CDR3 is TGTGCCAGCAGTGGGACAGTCAATGAGCAGTTCTTC.

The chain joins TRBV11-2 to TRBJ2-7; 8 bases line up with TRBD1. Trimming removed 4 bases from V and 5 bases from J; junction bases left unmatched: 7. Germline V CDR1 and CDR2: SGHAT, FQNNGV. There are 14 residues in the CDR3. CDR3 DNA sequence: TGTGCCAGCAGCTCAGACAGGGGAGTACACGAGCAGTACTTC. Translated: CASSSDRGVHEQYF. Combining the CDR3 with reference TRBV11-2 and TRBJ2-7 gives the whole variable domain EAGVAQSPRYKIIEKRQSVAFWCNPISGHATLYWYQQILGQGPKLLIQFQNNGVVDDSQLPKDRFSAERLKGVDSTLKIQPAKLEDSAVYLCASSSDRGVHEQYFGPGTRLTVT.

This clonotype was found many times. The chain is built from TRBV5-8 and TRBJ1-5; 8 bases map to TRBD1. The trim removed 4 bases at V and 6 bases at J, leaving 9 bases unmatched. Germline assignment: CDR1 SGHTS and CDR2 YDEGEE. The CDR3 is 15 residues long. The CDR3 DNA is TGTGCCAGCAGCATCGCAGGGGGCCGGGGTCAGCCCCAGCATTTT. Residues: CASSIAGGRGQPQHF.

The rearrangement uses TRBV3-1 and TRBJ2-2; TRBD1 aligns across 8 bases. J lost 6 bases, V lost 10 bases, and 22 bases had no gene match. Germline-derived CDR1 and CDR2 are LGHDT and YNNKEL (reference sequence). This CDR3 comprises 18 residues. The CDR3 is CAISRVDRALSWAGELFF. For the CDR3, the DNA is TGTGCCATCAGTCGAGTGGACAGGGCTCTTTCCTGGGCCGGGGAGCTGTTTTTT. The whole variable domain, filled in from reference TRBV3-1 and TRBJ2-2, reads DTAVSQTPKYLVTQMGNDKSIKCEQNLGHDTMYWYKQDSKKFLKIMFSYNNKELIINETVPNRFSPKSPDKAHLNLHINSLELGDSAVYFCAISRVDRALSWAGELFFGEGSRLTVL.

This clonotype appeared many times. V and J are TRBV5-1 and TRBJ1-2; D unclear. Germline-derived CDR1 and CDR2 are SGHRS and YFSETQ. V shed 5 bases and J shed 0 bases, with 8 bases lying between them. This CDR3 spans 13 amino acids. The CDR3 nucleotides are TGCGCCAGCAGTATCGGGACTAACTATGGCTACACCTTC. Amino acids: CASSIGTNYGYTF.

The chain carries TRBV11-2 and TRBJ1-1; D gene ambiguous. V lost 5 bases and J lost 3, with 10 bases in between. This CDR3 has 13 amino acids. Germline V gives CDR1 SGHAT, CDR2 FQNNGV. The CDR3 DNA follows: TGTGCCAGCAGCCCGAGGCGTTACACTGAAGCTTTCTTT. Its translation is CASSPRRYTEAFF.

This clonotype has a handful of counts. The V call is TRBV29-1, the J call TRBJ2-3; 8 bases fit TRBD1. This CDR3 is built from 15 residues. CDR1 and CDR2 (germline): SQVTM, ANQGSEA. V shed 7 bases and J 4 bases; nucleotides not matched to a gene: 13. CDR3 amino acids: CSGFIGTGLPDTQYF. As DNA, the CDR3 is TGCAGCGGCTTTATTGGGACAGGTCTCCCAGATACGCAGTATTTT.

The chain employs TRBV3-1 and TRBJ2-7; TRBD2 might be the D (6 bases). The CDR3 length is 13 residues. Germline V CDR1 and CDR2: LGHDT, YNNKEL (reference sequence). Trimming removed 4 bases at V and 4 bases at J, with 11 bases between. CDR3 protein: CASSREGLYEQYF. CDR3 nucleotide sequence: TGTGCCAGCAGCCGAGAGGGACTTTACGAGCAGTACTTC.

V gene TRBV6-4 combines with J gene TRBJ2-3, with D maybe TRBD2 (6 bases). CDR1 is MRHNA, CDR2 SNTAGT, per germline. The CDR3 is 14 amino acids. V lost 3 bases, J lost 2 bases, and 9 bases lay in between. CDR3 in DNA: TGTGCCAGCAGTGATGCGGGGCACACAGATACGCAGTATTTT. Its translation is CASSDAGHTDTQYF.

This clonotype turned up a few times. The CDR3 loop is CASSMDRDHYEQYF. The CDR3 DNA sequence: TGTGCCAGCAGTATGGACAGGGACCACTACGAGCAGTACTTC. The V gene is TRBV25-1, the J gene TRBJ2-7; 8 bases are a match to TRBD1. There are 14 residues in the CDR3. The germline V gene encodes CDR1 MGHDK and CDR2 SYGVNS. The J segment lost 3 bases and the V segment lost 5 bases, leaving 6 bases of the junction unmatched.

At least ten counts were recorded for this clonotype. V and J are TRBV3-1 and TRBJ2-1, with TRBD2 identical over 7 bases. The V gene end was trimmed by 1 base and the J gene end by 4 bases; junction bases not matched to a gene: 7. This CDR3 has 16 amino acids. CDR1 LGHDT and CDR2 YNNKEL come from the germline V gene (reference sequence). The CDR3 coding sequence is TGTGCCAGCAGCCAAGTGGGCGGGAGCGGGTACAATGAGCAGTTCTTC. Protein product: CASSQVGGSGYNEQFF.

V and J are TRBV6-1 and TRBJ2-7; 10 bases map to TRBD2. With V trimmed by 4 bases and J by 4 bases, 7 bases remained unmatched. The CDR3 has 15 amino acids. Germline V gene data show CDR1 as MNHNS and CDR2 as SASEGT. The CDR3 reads CASSAQLAGQYEQYF. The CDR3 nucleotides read TGTGCCAGCAGTGCACAACTAGCGGGACAATACGAGCAGTACTTC.